This TCR beta chain was sequenced during a study of blood T cell repertoires in COVID-19. Here immunoSEQ multiplex PCR was the method, and the copy in TCRdb shows in-frame clones only, minus some. The sample holds 200,000 to 300,000 clones, 85% seen once. This clone has just a few counts. The TCR was taken from a woman aged 55-69 years with active or convalescent COVID-19. The sequenced material came from peripheral blood.

CDR3 region: CASSPGTGGRETQYF. In DNA form, the CDR3 reads TGTGCCAGTAGCCCCGGGACAGGGGGCAGAGAGACCCAGTACTTC. This chain connects TRBV19 to TRBJ2-5, with 12 bases fitting TRBD1. The CDR3 is made up of 15 amino acids. Germline CDR1 and CDR2: LNHDA and SQIVND (reference sequence). The V gene end was trimmed by 6 bases and the J gene end by 4 bases; junction bases not matched to a gene: 6.